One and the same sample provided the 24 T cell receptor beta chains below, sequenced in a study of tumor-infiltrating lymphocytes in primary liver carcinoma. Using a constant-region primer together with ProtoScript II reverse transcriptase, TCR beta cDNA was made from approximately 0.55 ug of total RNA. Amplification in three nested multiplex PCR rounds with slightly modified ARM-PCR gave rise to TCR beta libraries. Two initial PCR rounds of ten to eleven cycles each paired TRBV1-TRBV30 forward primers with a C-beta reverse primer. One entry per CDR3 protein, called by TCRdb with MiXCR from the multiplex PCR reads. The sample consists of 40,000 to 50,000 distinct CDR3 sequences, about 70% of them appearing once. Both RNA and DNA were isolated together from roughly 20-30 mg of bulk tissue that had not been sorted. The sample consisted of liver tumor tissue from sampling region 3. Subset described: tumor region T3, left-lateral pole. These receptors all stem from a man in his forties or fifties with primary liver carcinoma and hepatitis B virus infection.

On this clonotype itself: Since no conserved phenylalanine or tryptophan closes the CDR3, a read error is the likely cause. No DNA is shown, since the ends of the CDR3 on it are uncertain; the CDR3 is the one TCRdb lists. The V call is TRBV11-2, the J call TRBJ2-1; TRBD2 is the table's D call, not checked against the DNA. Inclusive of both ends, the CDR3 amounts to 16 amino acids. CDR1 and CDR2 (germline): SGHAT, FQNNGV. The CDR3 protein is CASSYSSISGRGGGFL.

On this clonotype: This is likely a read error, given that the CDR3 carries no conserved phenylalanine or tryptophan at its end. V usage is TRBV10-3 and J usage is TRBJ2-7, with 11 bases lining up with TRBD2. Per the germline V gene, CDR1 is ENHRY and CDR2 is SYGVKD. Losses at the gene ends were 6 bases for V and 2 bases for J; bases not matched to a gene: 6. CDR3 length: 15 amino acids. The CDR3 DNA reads TGTGCCATCAGGGAAGGGACTAGCGGAGCCTACGAGCAGTACCTA. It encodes CAIREGTSGAYEQYL.

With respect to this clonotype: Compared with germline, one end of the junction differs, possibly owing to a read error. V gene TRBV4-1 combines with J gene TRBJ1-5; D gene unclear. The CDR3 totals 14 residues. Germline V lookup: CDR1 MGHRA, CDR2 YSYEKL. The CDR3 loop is CAGSPSLSNQLQHF. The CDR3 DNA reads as TGCGCCGGCAGCCCCTCATTAAGCAATCAGCTCCAGCATTTT.

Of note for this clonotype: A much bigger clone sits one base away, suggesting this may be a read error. The DNA of the CDR3 is TGTGCCACCAAAGCCGGGACAGGGGGCAACAAGCAGTACTTC. This sequence encodes CATKAGTGGNKQYF. The chain couples TRBV2 to TRBJ2-7; 12 nucleotides line up with TRBD1. The V segment lost 10 bases and the J segment 8 bases; nucleotides outside the gene matches: 12. Germline V gene sequence: CDR1 SNHLY, CDR2 FYNNEI. The length of the CDR3 is 14 residues.

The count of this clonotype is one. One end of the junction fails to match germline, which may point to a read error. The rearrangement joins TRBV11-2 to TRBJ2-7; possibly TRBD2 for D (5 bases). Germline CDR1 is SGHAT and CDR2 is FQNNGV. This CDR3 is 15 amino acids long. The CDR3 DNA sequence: TGTGCTAGCAGCTTAGACGCCGGGAATCGCACCGAGCAGTACTTC. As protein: CASSLDAGNRTEQYF.

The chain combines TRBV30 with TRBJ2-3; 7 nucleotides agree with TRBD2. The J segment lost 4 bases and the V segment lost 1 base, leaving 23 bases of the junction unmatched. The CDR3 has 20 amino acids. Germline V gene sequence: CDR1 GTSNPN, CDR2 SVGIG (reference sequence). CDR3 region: CAWSAQLGSGLPVSPDTQYF. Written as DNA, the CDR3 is TGTGCCTGGAGTGCCCAACTGGGTAGCGGGCTGCCCGTTTCCCCAGATACGCAGTATTTT.

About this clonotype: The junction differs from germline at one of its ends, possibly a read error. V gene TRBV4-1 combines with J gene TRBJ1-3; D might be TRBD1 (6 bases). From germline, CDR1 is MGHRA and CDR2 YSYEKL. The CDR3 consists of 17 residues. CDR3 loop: CASSPPRTAISGNTIYF. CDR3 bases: TGTGCCAGCAGCCCGCCCCGGACAGCAATCTCTGGAAACACCATATATTTT.

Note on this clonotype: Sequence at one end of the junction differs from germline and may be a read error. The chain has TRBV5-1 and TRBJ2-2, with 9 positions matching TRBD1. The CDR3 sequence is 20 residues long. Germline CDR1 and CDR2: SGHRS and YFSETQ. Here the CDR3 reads CAGTPTPGQGIIFGTGDLFF. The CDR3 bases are TGTGCTGGCACGCCAACTCCGGGACAGGGAATTATTTTTGGGACCGGGGATCTGTTTTTT. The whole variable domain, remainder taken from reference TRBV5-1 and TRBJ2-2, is KAGVTQTPRYLIKTRGQQVTLSCSPISGHRSVSWYQQTPGQGLQFLFEYFSETQRNKGNFPGRFSGRQFSNSRSEMNVSTLELGDSALYLCAGTPTPGQGIIFGTGDLFFGEGSRLTVL.

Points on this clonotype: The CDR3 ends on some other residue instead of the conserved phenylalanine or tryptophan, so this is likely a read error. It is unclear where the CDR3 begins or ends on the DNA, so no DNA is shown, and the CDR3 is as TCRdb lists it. CDR3 in amino acids: CASVGLGFNEQSL. This chain joins TRBV12-3 or TRBV12-4 and TRBJ2-1; TRBD2 reflects the table's D call only, with no check against the DNA. The CDR3 spans 13 amino acids, including both terminal residues.

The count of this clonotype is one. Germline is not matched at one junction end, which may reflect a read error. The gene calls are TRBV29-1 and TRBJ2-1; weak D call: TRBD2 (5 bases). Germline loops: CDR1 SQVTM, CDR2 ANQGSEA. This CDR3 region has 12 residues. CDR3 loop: CGVGLSGNEQFF. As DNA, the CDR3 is TGCGGCGTTGGGTTGAGCGGAAATGAGCAGTTCTTC.

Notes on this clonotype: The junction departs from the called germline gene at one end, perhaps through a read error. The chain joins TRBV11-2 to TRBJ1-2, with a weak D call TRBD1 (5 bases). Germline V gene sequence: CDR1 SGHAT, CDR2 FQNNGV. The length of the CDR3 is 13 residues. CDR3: CASGFEGNYGYTF. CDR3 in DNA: TGTGCCAGCGGCTTTGAGGGGAATTATGGCTACACCTTC.

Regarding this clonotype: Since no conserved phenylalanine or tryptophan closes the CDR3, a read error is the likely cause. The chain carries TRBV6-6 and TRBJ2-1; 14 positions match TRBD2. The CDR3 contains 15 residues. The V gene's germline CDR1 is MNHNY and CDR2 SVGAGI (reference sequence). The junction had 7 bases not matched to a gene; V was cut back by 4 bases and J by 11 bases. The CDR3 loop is CASSSGTSGGNKQFL. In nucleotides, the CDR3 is TGTGCCAGCAGTTCCGGGACTAGCGGGGGTAATAAGCAGTTCCTC.

The CDR3 protein is CASSWTGTGGYEQYF. The CDR3 bases are TGTGCCAGCAGCTGGACCGGGACGGGGGGTTACGAGCAGTACTTC. V is TRBV5-5 and J is TRBJ2-7; 7 bases line up with TRBD2. CDR1 and CDR2 from the germline V gene are SGHKS and YYEKEE (reference sequence). Trimming cost V 3 bases and J 4 bases; bases outside gene matches: 10. The CDR3 contains 15 residues.

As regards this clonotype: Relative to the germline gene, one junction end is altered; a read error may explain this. The CDR3 DNA follows: TGTGCCAGCAGCTTAGCGCGGACTCTGACAGGGGAGCCGTTTTTT. Protein sequence: CASSLARTLTGEPFF. This chain uses TRBV7-9 with TRBJ2-2, with 8 positions matching TRBD1. CDR3 length: 15 amino acids. Germline V gene data show CDR1 as SEHNR and CDR2 as FQNEAQ (reference sequence). The full variable domain, in which reference TRBV7-9 and TRBJ2-2 provide the parts outside the CDR3, is DTGVSQNPRHKITKRGQNVTFRCDPISEHNRLYWYRQTLGQGPEFLTYFQNEAQLEKSRLLSDRFSAERPKGSFSTLEIQRTEQGDSAMYLCASSLARTLTGEPFFGEGSRLTVL.

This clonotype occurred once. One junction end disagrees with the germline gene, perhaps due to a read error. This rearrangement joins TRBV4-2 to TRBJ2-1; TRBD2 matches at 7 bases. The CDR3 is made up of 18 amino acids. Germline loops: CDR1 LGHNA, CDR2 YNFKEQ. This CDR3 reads CASSLFLAGDGSYNEEFF. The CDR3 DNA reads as TGTGCCAGCAGCTTGTTTCTGGCGGGAGACGGTTCCTACAATGAGGAGTTCTTC.

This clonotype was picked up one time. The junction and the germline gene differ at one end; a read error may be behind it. The CDR3 sequence is CARSFRSVRLQETQYF. The CDR3, as DNA: TGTGCCAGGAGTTTTCGCAGCGTGAGGCTGCAAGAGACCCAGTACTTC. This chain links TRBV28 with TRBJ2-5; D is unclear. The germline gives CDR1 MDHEN, CDR2 SYDVKM. The CDR3 consists of 16 residues.

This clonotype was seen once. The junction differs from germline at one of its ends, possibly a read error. The CDR3 region is CASSHGRQGAEASF. CDR3 nucleotides: TGTGCCAGCAGCCACGGCCGACAGGGCGCTGAAGCTTCCTTT. V gene TRBV6-6 combines with J gene TRBJ1-1; 7 bases agree with TRBD1. Germline loops: CDR1 MNHNY, CDR2 SVGAGI (reference sequence). This CDR3 spans 14 amino acids.

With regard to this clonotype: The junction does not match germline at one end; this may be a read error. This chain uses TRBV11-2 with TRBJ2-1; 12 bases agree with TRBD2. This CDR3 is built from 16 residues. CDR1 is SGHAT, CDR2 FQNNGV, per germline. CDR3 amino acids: CPSSFRLAGDFDEQFF. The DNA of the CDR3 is TGTCCCAGTAGCTTTCGACTAGCGGGAGATTTCGATGAGCAGTTCTTC.

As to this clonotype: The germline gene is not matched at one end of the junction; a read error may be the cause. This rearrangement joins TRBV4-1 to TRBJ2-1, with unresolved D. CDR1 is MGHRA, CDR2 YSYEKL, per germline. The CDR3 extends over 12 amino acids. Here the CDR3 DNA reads TGCGCCAGCAGCCAACCAGGAACCGAGCAGCTCTTC. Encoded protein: CASSQPGTEQLF.

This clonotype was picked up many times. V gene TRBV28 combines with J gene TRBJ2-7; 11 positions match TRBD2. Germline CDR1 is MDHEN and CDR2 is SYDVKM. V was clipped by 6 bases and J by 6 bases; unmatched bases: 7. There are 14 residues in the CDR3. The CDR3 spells CASSLTSGTSEQYF. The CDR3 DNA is TGTGCCAGCAGCCTGACTAGCGGGACAAGCGAGCAGTACTTC.

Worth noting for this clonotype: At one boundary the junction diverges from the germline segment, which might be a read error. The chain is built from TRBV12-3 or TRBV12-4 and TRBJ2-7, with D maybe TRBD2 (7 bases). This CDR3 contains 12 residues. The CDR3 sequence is CARSFRGAVQYF. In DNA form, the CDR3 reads TGTGCCAGGAGTTTCCGGGGGGCGGTACAGTACTTC.

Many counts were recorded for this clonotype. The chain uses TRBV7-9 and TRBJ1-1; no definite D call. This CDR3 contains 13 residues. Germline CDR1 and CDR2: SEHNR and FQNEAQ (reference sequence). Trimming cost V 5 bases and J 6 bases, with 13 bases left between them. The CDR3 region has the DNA TGTGCCAGCAGCCCCGGAGGATCGGCTGAAGCTTTCTTT. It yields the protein CASSPGGSAEAFF.

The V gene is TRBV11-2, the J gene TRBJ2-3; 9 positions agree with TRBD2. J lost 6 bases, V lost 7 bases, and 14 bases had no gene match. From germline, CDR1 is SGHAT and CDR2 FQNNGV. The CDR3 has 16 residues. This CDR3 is CASNPPTSGSADTQYF. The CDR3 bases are TGTGCCAGCAATCCCCCGACTAGCGGCAGCGCTGATACGCAGTATTTT.

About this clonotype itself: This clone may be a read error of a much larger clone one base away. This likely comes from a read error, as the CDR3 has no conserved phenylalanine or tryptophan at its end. The CDR3 reads CASSLPGLVGTNEQFI. The CDR3 bases are TGTGCCAGCAGCTTACCCGGACTAGTAGGAACCAATGAGCAGTTCATC. The chain couples TRBV7-8 to TRBJ2-1, with 7 positions matching TRBD2. The CDR3 consists of 16 residues. J lost 6 bases, V lost 2 bases, and 10 bases had no gene match. Germline lookup yields CDR1 SGHVS and CDR2 FQNEAQ.